These 10 T cell receptor beta chains were all obtained from the same sample, sequenced in a study of blood T cells in healthy people across ages. Sample-barcoded 5' priming and a J-beta primer mix drove a second PCR of roughly 6 to 12 cycles. Each CDR3 protein is one row after TCRdb ran MiXCR on the 5' RACE reads. Found here are about a million distinct CDR3 sequences, about 48% of them singletons; the top ten hold around an eighth. Sequencing used blood. The receptors stem from a man between 25 and 39 years old in good health.

The J gene is TRBJ2-7, the V gene TRBV27, with D perhaps TRBD2 (6 bases). V lost 8 bases and J 7 bases, leaving 15 bases between the germline ends. Germline V gene data show CDR1 as MNHEY and CDR2 as SMNVEV (reference sequence). The CDR3 totals 12 residues. In nucleotides, the CDR3 is TGTGCCAGCGGCCTGGGAGGTCGGGAGCAGTACTTC. Residues: CASGLGGREQYF.

The gene calls are TRBV7-2 and TRBJ1-1, with TRBD1 matching 9 bases. Germline V CDR1 and CDR2: SGHTA, FQGNSA. The CDR3 is 15 residues long. The trim removed 0 bases at V and 3 bases at J, leaving 2 bases unmatched. CDR3 region: CASSLAWTGDTEAFF. In DNA, the CDR3 is TGTGCCAGCAGCTTAGCCTGGACAGGGGACACTGAAGCTTTCTTT.

This rearrangement joins TRBV7-9 to TRBJ2-3; 9 bases match TRBD2. V dropped 2 bases and J dropped 2; count of bases not matched to a gene: 5. The length of the CDR3 is 16 residues. The germline V gene encodes CDR1 SEHNR and CDR2 FQNEAQ (reference sequence). The CDR3 nucleotides read TGTGCCAGCAGCTTAAGTAGCGGGGGAAACACAGATACGCAGTATTTT. Translation: CASSLSSGGNTDTQYF.

The chain couples TRBV20-1 to TRBJ1-4, with 9 bases aligning to TRBD1. After removal of 3 bases from V and 8 bases from J, the junction contained 7 bases not matched to a gene. In germline, CDR1 is DFQATT, CDR2 SNEGSKA (reference sequence). This CDR3 is built from 14 residues. The CDR3 protein is CSARAGTGKEKLFF. The CDR3 region has the DNA TGCAGTGCTAGGGCCGGGACAGGGAAGGAAAAACTGTTTTTT.

The rearrangement uses TRBV20-1 and TRBJ2-3; the D gene is possibly TRBD1 (5 bases). This CDR3 is built from 15 residues. Germline CDR1 DFQATT, CDR2 SNEGSKA (reference sequence). The V gene lost 0 bases and the J gene lost 2 bases, with 12 bases spanning the gap. The CDR3 sequence is CSAREGAYDTDTQYF. The CDR3 nucleotides read TGCAGTGCTAGAGAAGGGGCCTACGACACAGATACGCAGTATTTT.

This clonotype was recorded a few times. This chain links TRBV5-1 with TRBJ2-3; 8 positions agree with TRBD1. The CDR3 has 16 residues. J lost 4 bases, V lost 4 bases, and 11 bases had no gene match. The germline gives CDR1 SGHRS, CDR2 YFSETQ. CDR3 nucleotides: TGCGCCAGCAGCAAGCTCGGACAGGGAGACGCAGATACGCAGTATTTT. This encodes CASSKLGQGDADTQYF.

V is TRBV10-3 and J is TRBJ2-5, with D possibly being TRBD2 (7 bases). Trimming removed 3 bases at V and 11 bases at J, with 16 bases between. The CDR3 extends over 13 amino acids. The germline CDR1 and CDR2 sequences are ENHRY and SYGVKD. This CDR3 reads CAISDRGDNEQYF. The DNA for the CDR3 is TGTGCCATCAGTGATCGGGGGGACAATGAGCAGTACTTC.

The chain recombines TRBV7-2 with TRBJ2-1; no clear D gene. Per the germline V gene, CDR1 is SGHTA and CDR2 is FQGNSA. The CDR3 sequence is 13 residues long. V was cut by 5 bases and J by 11 bases, with 16 bases left in between. This CDR3 is CASSDKGARKQFF. DNA for the CDR3: TGTGCCAGCAGCGATAAGGGCGCTCGGAAGCAGTTCTTC.

This clonotype showed up just once. Sequence at one end of the junction differs from germline and may be a read error. The chain employs TRBV12-3 or TRBV12-4 and TRBJ2-4; 10 bases line up with TRBD1. The DNA end is more similar to TRBJ2-7, so the J call may be wrong. This CDR3 comprises 15 residues. CDR3 bases: TGTGCCGGCAGTTTAGGGGGGACAGGGGCAACCGAGCAGTACTTC. Residues: CAGSLGGTGATEQYF.

The chain employs TRBV12-3 or TRBV12-4 and TRBJ2-2; possibly TRBD2 for D (5 bases). This CDR3 contains 16 residues. Trimming removed 6 bases at V and 5 bases at J, with 19 bases between. CDR3 sequence reads: CASRTTERGPTGELFF. The CDR3 nucleotides are TGTGCCAGCAGGACCACGGAACGGGGTCCGACCGGGGAGCTGTTTTTT.